The 25 T cell receptor beta chains given below trace back to one sample, sequenced in a study of T cell clones after liver transplantation. Data came from immunoSEQ multiplex PCR; TCRdb stores just in-frame clones and leaves some out. This sample has roughly 100,000 clones, with about 86% found just once. The sequencing here drew on CD4+ T cells from blood, taken approximately 43 months after liver transplant. These receptors were obtained from a human patient who received a liver transplant. Some T cells could come from the graft donor.

This clone appeared a single time. The chain is built from TRBV6-1 and TRBJ2-5; 7 bases match TRBD1. Germline-derived CDR1 and CDR2 are MNHNS and SASEGT. V shed 11 bases and J 9 bases; nucleotides not matched to a gene: 18. This CDR3 spans 14 amino acids. The CDR3 here is CAGQGSTGRSAQYF. Written as DNA, the CDR3 is TGTGCCGGGCAGGGTTCGACAGGGAGAAGCGCCCAGTACTTC.

The chain is built from TRBV7-8 and TRBJ1-4, with 11 bases matching TRBD1. This CDR3 comprises 18 residues. With V trimmed by 5 bases and J by 10 bases, 18 bases remained unmatched. CDR1 and CDR2 from the germline V gene are SGHVS and FQNEAQ. The CDR3 nucleotides read TGTGCCAGCAGCCCCCTAGGGGGGGCGGGACAGGGGGACAGAAAACTGTTTTTT. Encoded protein: CASSPLGGAGQGDRKLFF.

V is TRBV7-3 and J is TRBJ1-3; TRBD1 aligns across 9 bases. Looked up from germline, CDR1 is SGHTA and CDR2 is FQGTGA. This CDR3 is 16 amino acids long. With V trimmed by 5 bases and J by 4 bases, 9 bases remained unmatched. The DNA for the CDR3 is TGTGCCAGCAGCCCAACCGGGACAGGGCCCGGAAACACCATATATTTT. Encoded protein: CASSPTGTGPGNTIYF.

The V and J genes are TRBV6-1 and TRBJ1-4; maybe TRBD1 (5 bases). CDR1 and CDR2 from the germline V gene are MNHNS and SASEGT. The CDR3 sequence is 19 residues long. The V and J ends lost 2 bases and 0 bases respectively, with 19 bases between them. The chain's CDR3 is CASSERQLDLLATNEKLFF. The DNA for the CDR3 is TGTGCCAGCAGTGAACGACAGTTGGACCTCCTTGCAACTAATGAAAAACTGTTTTTT.

As concerns this clone: An end of the junction differs from the germline gene, which may be a read error. V gene TRBV30 combines with J gene TRBJ2-7; tentatively, D is TRBD1 or TRBD2 (6 bases each). CDR1 is GTSNPN and CDR2 is SVGIG in the germline V gene (reference sequence). The length of the CDR3 is 14 residues. For the CDR3, the DNA is TGTGCCTGGAGTATGTCGAGGGGGGCCTCCCCCACCGACTTC. Protein product: CAWSMSRGASPTDF.

The rearrangement links TRBV7-8 to TRBJ1-1; D may be TRBD1 (6 bases). The CDR3 is 15 residues long. Germline CDR1 reads SGHVS; CDR2 reads FQNEAQ. V shed 0 bases and J shed 3 bases, with 11 bases lying between them. The CDR3 region is CASSLARGGDTEAFF. CDR3 nucleotide sequence: TGTGCCAGCAGCTTAGCCAGGGGCGGGGACACTGAAGCTTTCTTT.

The rearrangement links TRBV7-2 to TRBJ2-5, with 9 bases aligning to TRBD1. The CDR3 totals 14 residues. The junction had 7 bases not matched to a gene; V was cut back by 5 bases and J by 6 bases. In germline, CDR1 is SGHTA, CDR2 FQGNSA. The DNA for the CDR3 is TGTGCCAGCAGCAAACGGACAGGGGATCAGACCCAGTACTTC. Its protein is CASSKRTGDQTQYF.

This clone has more than one count but fewer than ten. The V and J genes are TRBV7-9 and TRBJ1-3; possible D gene TRBD1, 6 bases. Trimming removed 2 bases at V and 0 bases at J, with 14 bases between. The CDR3 is 17 amino acids. CDR1 and CDR2 from the germline V gene are SEHNR and FQNEAQ (reference sequence). CDR3 sequence (DNA): TGTGCCAGCAGCTTATCTCCCCAGGGGCTCTCTGGAAACACCATATATTTT. Protein product: CASSLSPQGLSGNTIYF.

The count of this clone is one. The chain combines TRBV27 with TRBJ2-7, with D uncertain. Germline V gene sequence: CDR1 MNHEY, CDR2 SMNVEV (reference sequence). V lost 5 bases and J lost 3, with 14 bases in between. The CDR3 has 14 residues. The CDR3 is CASSPARISYEQYF. The CDR3 region has the DNA TGTGCCAGCAGTCCCGCTAGGATCAGCTACGAGCAGTACTTC.

This clone was observed a single time. The chain links TRBV18 to TRBJ2-2; 13 bases are a match to TRBD2. CDR3 size: 16 residues. Germline loops: CDR1 KGHSH, CDR2 LQKENI. Germline trimming cut 4 bases from V and 6 bases from J; bases unmatched to any gene: 5. The DNA for the CDR3 is TGTGCCAGCTCACTCGGACTAGCGGGAGTTTCCGGGGAGCTGTTTTTT. It yields the protein CASSLGLAGVSGELFF.

The chain recombines TRBV6-5 with TRBJ1-6; tentative D call: TRBD1 (5 bases). Trimming removed 5 bases from V and 4 bases from J, with 9 bases in between. Germline loops: CDR1 MNHEY, CDR2 SVGAGI. The length of the CDR3 is 14 residues. The CDR3 is CASSRDGYNSPLHF. The CDR3 DNA is TGTGCCAGCAGTAGGGACGGTTATAATTCACCCCTCCACTTT.

The chain uses TRBV5-1 and TRBJ2-1; 9 nucleotides match TRBD2. The V and J ends lost 3 bases and 4 bases, in that order; junction bases with no gene match: 5. The CDR3 extends over 15 amino acids. CDR1 and CDR2 (germline): SGHRS, YFSETQ. Here the CDR3 reads CASSSRTSAYNEQFF. The CDR3 bases are TGCGCCAGCAGCTCGCGGACTAGCGCATACAATGAGCAGTTCTTC.

The chain uses TRBV19 and TRBJ2-7; 8 bases map to TRBD2. Unmatched junction bases numbered 13, after V lost 6 bases and J lost 6 bases. The germline V gene has CDR1 LNHDA and CDR2 SQIVND (reference sequence). This CDR3 is built from 15 residues. The CDR3 reads CASSKFVGRAGEQYF. In DNA form, the CDR3 reads TGTGCCAGTAGCAAATTCGTCGGGAGGGCGGGCGAGCAGTACTTC. Full variable domain (remainder filled in from reference TRBV19 and TRBJ2-7): DGGITQSPKYLFRKEGQNVTLSCEQNLNHDAMYWYRQDPGQGLRLIYYSQIVNDFQKGDIAEGYSVSREKKESFPLTVTSAQKNPTAFYLCASSKFVGRAGEQYFGPGTRLTVT.

J is TRBJ1-4 and V is TRBV5-1; D remains unclear. The V gene's germline CDR1 is SGHRS and CDR2 YFSETQ. CDR3 length: 16 residues. V lost 0 bases, J lost 0 bases, and 9 bases lay in between. CDR3 amino acids: CASSLDTLATNEKLFF. DNA for the CDR3: TGCGCCAGCAGCTTGGACACCTTAGCAACTAATGAAAAACTGTTTTTT.

The chain carries TRBV16 and TRBJ2-7; maybe TRBD2 (5 bases). Germline-derived CDR1 and CDR2 are KGHSY and FQNENV. The germline V and J ends were trimmed by 5 bases and 4 bases, with 12 bases remaining between them. The CDR3 spans 13 residues. DNA of the CDR3: TGTGCCAGCAGCAGAATTACTAGTTACGAGCAGTACTTC. Its protein product is CASSRITSYEQYF. Using reference TRBV16 and TRBJ2-7 for the parts outside the CDR3, the full variable domain is GEEVAQTPKHLVRGEGQKAKLYCAPIKGHSYVFWYQQVLKNEFKFLISFQNENVFDETGMPKERFSAKCLPNSPCSLEIQATKLEDSAVYFCASSRITSYEQYFGPGTRLTVT.

The chain carries TRBV7-9 and TRBJ1-1; D is unclear. V dropped 1 base and J dropped 4 bases, with 13 bases sitting between them. This CDR3 is 15 amino acids long. Germline lookup yields CDR1 SEHNR and CDR2 FQNEAQ (reference sequence). In DNA, the CDR3 is TGTGCCAGCAGCTTAGACCGACTCGAGGGCACTGAAGCTTTCTTT. It translates to CASSLDRLEGTEAFF.

In this sample, this clone turned up once. This sequence joins TRBV27 and TRBJ1-6; D is ambiguous. V dropped 5 bases and J dropped 7 bases, with 12 bases sitting between them. Germline lookup yields CDR1 MNHEY and CDR2 SMNVEV (reference sequence). This CDR3 region has 14 residues. The CDR3 DNA follows: TGTGCCAGCAGTCCCGCGGGAGGAAATTCACCCCTCCACTTT. Translation gives CASSPAGGNSPLHF.

This chain links TRBV6-6 with TRBJ1-1; D unresolved. Per germline, CDR1 MNHNY and CDR2 SVGAGI (reference sequence). Trimming removed 8 bases at V and 8 bases at J, with 12 bases between. This CDR3 is 11 amino acids long. Here the CDR3 reads CASRDSREAFF. DNA of the CDR3: TGTGCCAGCCGAGACTCAAGGGAAGCTTTCTTT.

V is TRBV30 and J is TRBJ2-3; 11 nucleotides align to TRBD2. CDR1 GTSNPN and CDR2 SVGIG come from the germline V gene (reference sequence). J was trimmed by 6 bases and V by 1 base; bases with no gene match: 6. This CDR3 has 15 amino acids. As DNA, the CDR3 is TGTGCCTGGAGTGCCTTAGCGGGAGGGCGGGATACGCAGTATTTT. It codes for CAWSALAGGRDTQYF.

The chain uses TRBV6-5 and TRBJ2-1; D is perhaps TRBD2 (5 bases). CDR1 MNHEY and CDR2 SVGAGI come from the germline V gene. This CDR3 contains 15 residues. With 2 bases removed from V and 7 bases from J, the gap between germline ends came to 15 bases. The CDR3 is CASSYGSAPGNEQFF. Written as DNA, the CDR3 is TGTGCCAGCAGTTACGGGAGCGCCCCGGGTAATGAGCAGTTCTTC.

The CDR3 coding sequence is TGTGCCAGCAGCCCCCAGGGCTCCTTAGCCTACGAGCAGTACTTC. It yields the protein CASSPQGSLAYEQYF. V is TRBV7-6 and J is TRBJ2-7, with D tentatively TRBD1 (5 bases). From germline, CDR1 is SGHVS and CDR2 FNYEAQ. The ends were cut back, 5 bases at V and 2 bases at J, with 16 bases in the middle. The CDR3 runs to 15 residues.

This clone turned up a few times. Other nucleotide sequences in the sample specify the same CDR3. The J gene is TRBJ2-7, the V gene TRBV18, with D hard to call. Germline V gene data show CDR1 as KGHSH and CDR2 as LQKENI. The ends were cut back, 3 bases at V and 3 bases at J, with 9 bases in the middle. The CDR3 extends over 13 amino acids. DNA of the CDR3: TGTGCCAGCTCACCGGGCTTAAACTACGAGCAGTACTTC. Translated, it gives CASSPGLNYEQYF.

The rearrangement links TRBV19 to TRBJ2-1; 9 bases agree with TRBD1. This CDR3 contains 17 residues. With V trimmed by 6 bases and J by 4 bases, 13 bases remained unmatched. Germline V gene data show CDR1 as LNHDA and CDR2 as SQIVND (reference sequence). The CDR3 reads CASRKLPGTGKYNEQFF. The CDR3 coding sequence is TGTGCCAGTAGGAAACTCCCCGGGACAGGGAAATACAATGAGCAGTTCTTC.

This clone was found once. The V call is TRBV19, the J call TRBJ1-2; 8 positions agree with TRBD1. After removal of 3 bases from V and 4 bases from J, the junction contained 4 bases not matched to a gene. CDR1 LNHDA and CDR2 SQIVND come from the germline V gene (reference sequence). The CDR3 sequence is 14 residues long. The CDR3 bases are TGTGCCAGTAGTATCAGGGGGCGCGGCTATGGCTACACCTTC. Residues: CASSIRGRGYGYTF.

The J gene is TRBJ2-5, the V gene TRBV2; D may be TRBD2 (5 bases). Germline-derived CDR1 and CDR2 are SNHLY and FYNNEI. Trimming stripped 4 bases from V and 1 base from J, with 10 bases between. The length of the CDR3 is 14 residues. This chain's CDR3 is CASSGTRPQETQYF. In DNA form, the CDR3 reads TGTGCCAGCAGTGGAACTAGACCCCAAGAGACCCAGTACTTC.